The rows below give T cell receptor beta chains drawn from one sample of a study of blood T cell repertoires in COVID-19. TCRdb's table, derived via immunoSEQ multiplex PCR, lists solely in-frame clones and lacks some. The sample has about 130,000 clones; approximately 78% are singletons. The material sequenced was PBMCs or T cells enriched from blood (not recorded which). Source of these receptors: a woman between 50 and 59 years old who had recovered from COVID-19. The CDR3 runs from the conserved cysteine through the conserved F or W. Fields, in order: clone size, J gene, V gene, D gene, CDR3 protein, CDR3 DNA. A D gene is named only where the DNA matches it firmly. The listing skips clone size in some rows; elsewhere it reads once, few, many or a size class.

clone_size: .
j_call: TRBJ1-4
v_call: TRBV2
d_call: .
cdr3_aa: CASSDPTVCFF
cdr3_nt: TGTGCCAGCAGCGACCCGACAGTTTGTTTTTTT

clone_size: .
j_call: TRBJ1-4
v_call: TRBV7-9
d_call: .
cdr3_aa: CASSLDRSYEKLFF
cdr3_nt: TGTGCCAGCAGCTTAGACAGGTCCTATGAAAAACTGTTTTTT

clone_size: .
j_call: TRBJ2-2
v_call: TRBV5-6
d_call: .
cdr3_aa: CASSYTANTGELFF
cdr3_nt: TGTGCCAGCAGCTACACAGCGAACACCGGGGAGCTGTTTTTT

clone_size: .
j_call: TRBJ1-5
v_call: TRBV28
d_call: .
cdr3_aa: CASLPGWYQPQHF
cdr3_nt: TGTGCCAGCCTCCCCGGGTGGTATCAGCCCCAGCATTTT

clone_size: .
j_call: TRBJ2-1
v_call: TRBV5-1
d_call: TRBD2
cdr3_aa: CASSLAASGVNEQFF
cdr3_nt: TGCGCCAGCAGCTTGGCCGCTAGCGGGGTAAATGAGCAGTTCTTC

clone_size: .
j_call: TRBJ2-7
v_call: TRBV28
d_call: .
cdr3_aa: CASSLGLTGREQYF
cdr3_nt: TGTGCCAGCAGTTTAGGCCTTACAGGGCGCGAGCAGTACTTC

clone_size: .
j_call: TRBJ1-2
v_call: TRBV28
d_call: .
cdr3_aa: CASSLGTPDYGYTF
cdr3_nt: TGTGCCAGCAGTTTAGGGACACCGGACTATGGCTACACCTTC

clone_size: once
j_call: TRBJ1-2
v_call: TRBV5-4
d_call: .
cdr3_aa: CASTTGHGYTF
cdr3_nt: TGTGCCAGCACAACAGGGCATGGCTACACCTTC

clone_size: .
j_call: TRBJ1-6
v_call: TRBV15
d_call: .
cdr3_aa: CATSHVPYAANSPLHF
cdr3_nt: TGTGCCACCAGCCATGTCCCGTACGCGGCAAATTCACCCCTCCACTTT

clone_size: .
j_call: TRBJ2-3
v_call: TRBV29-1
d_call: .
cdr3_aa: CSFGRGTDTQYF
cdr3_nt: TGCAGCTTCGGGAGAGGCACAGATACGCAGTATTTT

clone_size: .
j_call: TRBJ1-6
v_call: TRBV4-2
d_call: .
cdr3_aa: CASSQGQMGSPLHF
cdr3_nt: TGTGCCAGCAGCCAGGGACAAATGGGTTCACCCCTCCACTTT

clone_size: .
j_call: TRBJ2-3
v_call: TRBV27
d_call: TRBD1
cdr3_aa: CASTSRGREADTQYF
cdr3_nt: TGTGCCAGCACCAGCAGGGGGCGCGAGGCAGATACGCAGTATTTT

clone_size: .
j_call: TRBJ1-1
v_call: TRBV9
d_call: .
cdr3_aa: CASSVGDTMNTEAFF
cdr3_nt: TGTGCCAGCAGCGTGGGGGACACAATGAACACTGAAGCTTTCTTT

clone_size: few
j_call: TRBJ1-1
v_call: TRBV28
d_call: .
cdr3_aa: CASSSTGIMNTEAFF
cdr3_nt: TGTGCCAGCAGCTCGACAGGAATCATGAACACTGAAGCTTTCTTT

clone_size: few
j_call: TRBJ1-2
v_call: TRBV12-3/TRBV12-4
d_call: TRBD1
cdr3_aa: CASSTQGVGGYTF
cdr3_nt: TGTGCCAGCAGTACTCAGGGGGTAGGCGGCTACACCTTC

clone_size: .
j_call: TRBJ1-6
v_call: TRBV19
d_call: TRBD1
cdr3_aa: CASSAGQGTYNSPLHF
cdr3_nt: TGTGCCAGTAGTGCTGGACAGGGGACCTATAATTCACCCCTCCACTTT

clone_size: .
j_call: TRBJ1-5
v_call: TRBV2
d_call: TRBD1
cdr3_aa: CAFRTGLQSALHF
cdr3_nt: TGTGCCTTTCGGACAGGACTACAATCAGCCCTGCATTTT

clone_size: once
j_call: TRBJ1-2
v_call: TRBV6-5
d_call: .
cdr3_aa: CASSPGTNYGYTF
cdr3_nt: TGTGCCAGCAGTCCAGGGACTAACTATGGCTACACCTTC

clone_size: .
j_call: TRBJ2-2
v_call: TRBV13
d_call: TRBD1
cdr3_aa: CASRRDRGLNTGELFF
cdr3_nt: TGTGCCAGCAGAAGGGACAGGGGGTTGAACACCGGGGAGCTGTTTTTT

clone_size: once
j_call: TRBJ1-5
v_call: TRBV19
d_call: TRBD1
cdr3_aa: CASNPDRASNQPQHF
cdr3_nt: TGTGCCAGTAACCCAGACAGGGCCAGCAATCAGCCCCAGCATTTT

clone_size: .
j_call: TRBJ2-5
v_call: TRBV6-5
d_call: TRBD1
cdr3_aa: CASSYGTALETQYF
cdr3_nt: TGTGCCAGCAGTTACGGGACAGCCCTGGAGACCCAGTACTTC

clone_size: .
j_call: TRBJ2-3
v_call: TRBV29-1
d_call: .
cdr3_aa: CSVETSTDTQYF
cdr3_nt: TGCAGCGTTGAGACTAGCACAGATACGCAGTATTTT

clone_size: .
j_call: TRBJ1-4
v_call: TRBV24-1
d_call: .
cdr3_aa: CATSLTGTGEKLFF
cdr3_nt: TGTGCCACCAGTCTAACAGGGACCGGTGAAAAACTGTTTTTT

clone_size: once
j_call: TRBJ1-3
v_call: TRBV28
d_call: .
cdr3_aa: CASSPAGTSGNTIYF
cdr3_nt: TGTGCCAGCAGTCCCGCCGGGACTTCTGGAAACACCATATATTTT

clone_size: .
j_call: TRBJ1-1
v_call: TRBV7-2
d_call: .
cdr3_aa: CASSSFPPGTKGTEAFF
cdr3_nt: TGTGCCAGCAGCTCTTTTCCCCCCGGGACAAAAGGGACTGAAGCTTTCTTT

clone_size: .
j_call: TRBJ1-1
v_call: TRBV5-4
d_call: .
cdr3_aa: CASSLDNRRGDNTEAFF
cdr3_nt: TGTGCCAGCAGCTTGGATAATCGAAGGGGTGATAACACTGAAGCTTTCTTT

clone_size: .
j_call: TRBJ2-3
v_call: TRBV19
d_call: .
cdr3_aa: CASRDSSAGPERQYF
cdr3_nt: TGTGCCAGTAGGGACTCTTCTGCTGGCCCCGAGCGGCAGTATTTT

clone_size: .
j_call: TRBJ2-1
v_call: TRBV5-1
d_call: .
cdr3_aa: CASSPGLPHNEQFF
cdr3_nt: TGCGCCAGCAGCCCGGGACTTCCCCACAATGAGCAGTTCTTC

clone_size: .
j_call: TRBJ1-2
v_call: TRBV12-3/TRBV12-4
d_call: .
cdr3_aa: CASGRPHGGYTF
cdr3_nt: TGTGCCAGCGGCAGGCCCCACGGTGGCTACACCTTC

clone_size: .
j_call: TRBJ1-5
v_call: TRBV19
d_call: TRBD1
cdr3_aa: CASVQGIYSNQPQHF
cdr3_nt: TGTGCCAGTGTACAGGGGATTTATAGCAATCAGCCCCAGCATTTT

clone_size: .
j_call: TRBJ1-1
v_call: TRBV19
d_call: .
cdr3_aa: CASSLQGVNTEAFF
cdr3_nt: TGTGCCAGTAGCCTACAGGGAGTGAACACTGAAGCTTTCTTT

clone_size: .
j_call: TRBJ2-7
v_call: TRBV28
d_call: TRBD2
cdr3_aa: CASRPSGGPYEQYF
cdr3_nt: TGTGCCAGCCGACCTAGCGGGGGCCCCTACGAGCAGTACTTC

clone_size: .
j_call: TRBJ1-2
v_call: TRBV15
d_call: TRBD1
cdr3_aa: CATSLFGGQGEYGYTF
cdr3_nt: TGTGCCACCAGCCTTTTCGGGGGACAGGGAGAGTATGGCTACACCTTC

clone_size: few
j_call: TRBJ1-6
v_call: TRBV2
d_call: .
cdr3_aa: CASSEGLNSPLHF
cdr3_nt: TGTGCCAGCTCTGAGGGCTTAAATTCACCCCTCCACTTT

clone_size: .
j_call: TRBJ1-5
v_call: TRBV3-1/TRBV3-2
d_call: .
cdr3_aa: CASSHNVGGSNQPQHF
cdr3_nt: TGTGCCAGCAGCCATAATGTAGGGGGAAGCAATCAGCCCCAGCATTTT

clone_size: few
j_call: TRBJ2-3
v_call: TRBV7-8
d_call: .
cdr3_aa: CASSVLGGRTDTQYF
cdr3_nt: TGTGCCAGCAGTGTCTTAGGGGGTAGGACAGATACGCAGTATTTT

clone_size: once
j_call: TRBJ1-2
v_call: TRBV9
d_call: TRBD1
cdr3_aa: CASSPEGARGYTF
cdr3_nt: TGTGCCAGCAGCCCAGAGGGGGCGCGGGGCTACACCTTC

clone_size: .
j_call: TRBJ2-2
v_call: TRBV7-8
d_call: .
cdr3_aa: CASSLTTGPGELFF
cdr3_nt: TGTGCCAGCAGCCTCACGACAGGACCCGGGGAGCTGTTTTTT

clone_size: .
j_call: TRBJ2-4
v_call: TRBV5-1
d_call: TRBD1
cdr3_aa: CASSLTTGENIQYF
cdr3_nt: TGCGCCAGCAGCCTCACGACAGGGGAAAACATTCAGTACTTC

clone_size: .
j_call: TRBJ1-2
v_call: TRBV5-1
d_call: TRBD1
cdr3_aa: CASSSRGQSNYGYTF
cdr3_nt: TGCGCCAGCAGCTCGAGGGGGCAATCTAACTATGGCTACACCTTC

clone_size: .
j_call: TRBJ2-2
v_call: TRBV11-3
d_call: .
cdr3_aa: CASSPRGGDPGELFF
cdr3_nt: TGTGCCAGCAGCCCGAGGGGGGGGGACCCCGGGGAGCTGTTTTTT

clone_size: .
j_call: TRBJ1-6
v_call: TRBV6-5
d_call: TRBD1
cdr3_aa: CASTYGTGDSPLHF
cdr3_nt: TGTGCCAGCACCTACGGGACAGGGGACTCACCCCTCCACTTT